The 23 T cell receptor beta chains in this list originate from one sample, sequenced in a study of T-cell memory formation after mild COVID-19. TCRdb analysed the 5' RACE reads with MiXCR anew, one entry per CDR3 protein. The sample lists 400,000 or so distinct CDR3 sequences; around 21% were seen once. The sequenced sample was PBMCs or a T cell subset sorted from them (not recorded which). The source is an adult woman who had mild COVID-19 (a few samples of this study predate the infection). Cell type and time point are not known.

The J gene is TRBJ2-3, the V gene TRBV4-1; D perhaps matches TRBD2 (6 bases). This CDR3 region has 15 residues. Trimming removed 4 bases at V and 0 bases at J, with 11 bases between. Germline-derived CDR1 and CDR2 are MGHRA and YSYEKL. CDR3 DNA sequence: TGCGCCAGCAGCCTCCGGGGGAGAAGCACAGATACGCAGTATTTT. Its translation is CASSLRGRSTDTQYF.

The chain carries TRBV7-9 and TRBJ2-1; 12 nucleotides align to TRBD2. This CDR3 is built from 19 residues. V gave up 4 bases and J gave up 7 bases; unmatched junction bases: 17. The V gene's germline CDR1 is SEHNR and CDR2 FQNEAQ (reference sequence). The CDR3 DNA sequence: TGTGCCAGCAGCTCGGGGGGATGGGCTAGCGGGAGGGCCGGGAATGAGCAGTTCTTC. Its protein product is CASSSGGWASGRAGNEQFF.

The chain is built from TRBV7-2 and TRBJ1-5; 8 bases line up with TRBD1. The V gene's germline CDR1 is SGHTA and CDR2 FQGNSA. V lost 4 bases to trimming and J lost 4 bases; unmatched junction nucleotides: 6. The CDR3 has 15 amino acids. CDR3 protein: CASSYQGALNQPQHF. The CDR3 bases are TGTGCCAGCAGCTACCAGGGGGCCCTGAATCAGCCCCAGCATTTT.

This clonotype was found a few times. The rearrangement uses TRBV11-2 and TRBJ2-5; D is uncertain. CDR1 SGHAT and CDR2 FQNNGV come from the germline V gene. V lost 2 bases, J lost 4 bases, and 5 bases lay in between. This CDR3 spans 12 amino acids. The CDR3 is CASSLIGETQYF. In DNA, the CDR3 is TGTGCCAGCAGCTTAATAGGAGAGACCCAGTACTTC. Based on the CDR3 plus reference TRBV11-2 and TRBJ2-5, the full variable domain is EAGVAQSPRYKIIEKRQSVAFWCNPISGHATLYWYQQILGQGPKLLIQFQNNGVVDDSQLPKDRFSAERLKGVDSTLKIQPAKLEDSAVYLCASSLIGETQYFGPGTRLLVL.

DNA of the CDR3: TGTGCCAGCAATCCTGGGGTTTCACACGGGGAGCTGTTTTTT. Translating it yields CASNPGVSHGELFF. The V and J genes are TRBV12-3 or TRBV12-4 and TRBJ2-2; D is ambiguous. The V and J ends lost 7 bases and 7 bases respectively, with 16 bases between them. The CDR3 extends over 14 amino acids.

This clonotype was observed a few times. The rearrangement links TRBV6-2 or TRBV6-3 to TRBJ2-3; perhaps TRBD1 as D (6 bases). V lost 6 bases and J 3 bases, leaving 13 bases between the germline ends. This CDR3 is built from 14 residues. Looked up from germline, CDR1 is MNHEY and CDR2 is SVGEGT. This CDR3 reads CASREQGRTDTQYF. In DNA form, the CDR3 reads TGTGCCAGCAGGGAACAGGGTCGAACAGATACGCAGTATTTT.

The chain carries TRBV12-3 or TRBV12-4 and TRBJ2-1, with 9 bases aligning to TRBD1. V was pared by 7 bases and J by 5 bases, with 12 bases of the junction left unmatched. The CDR3 contains 16 residues. The CDR3 coding sequence is TGTGCCAGCACCCCTTGGGGGACAGGGTCCAACAATGAGCAGTTCTTC. It specifies CASTPWGTGSNNEQFF.

The rearrangement links TRBV29-1 to TRBJ2-5; 8 bases map to TRBD2. Germline CDR1 reads SQVTM; CDR2 reads ANQGSEA. V was clipped by 0 bases and J by 3 bases; unmatched bases: 12. The CDR3 covers 17 residues. The CDR3 DNA reads as TGCAGCGTTGAAGATCGAGCTATCCTAGCGGGCAAAGAGACCCAGTACTTC. Amino acid sequence: CSVEDRAILAGKETQYF.

This clonotype was counted between two and nine times. The DNA is left out, because the CDR3 cannot be placed on it with certainty; the CDR3 is given as TCRdb lists it. This chain joins TRBV7-3 and TRBJ2-2; the table names TRBD1, a call not compared with the DNA. The CDR3 is made up of 18 amino acids, end residues included. In germline, CDR1 is SGHTA, CDR2 FQGTGA. CDR3 loop: CASSPLSGRGEWPGSCFF.

The genes are TRBV18 and TRBJ2-5; 10 nucleotides agree with TRBD1. Trimming cost V 4 bases and J 5 bases; bases outside gene matches: 7. Germline CDR1 KGHSH, CDR2 LQKENI. This CDR3 comprises 15 residues. The CDR3 spells CASSRGQGFSETQYF. CDR3 bases: TGTGCCAGCTCACGGGGACAGGGGTTCTCGGAGACCCAGTACTTC.

The chain couples TRBV18 to TRBJ1-1; the D gene is possibly TRBD1 (5 bases). The V and J ends lost 3 bases and 5 bases respectively, with 13 bases between them. The CDR3 is 14 amino acids. Germline V gene sequence: CDR1 KGHSH, CDR2 LQKENI. This CDR3 is CASSPWGVWTEAFF. CDR3 DNA: TGTGCCAGCTCACCCTGGGGGGTTTGGACTGAAGCTTTCTTT.

This clonotype has more than one count but fewer than ten. The rearrangement links TRBV11-2 to TRBJ2-5; D is perhaps TRBD1 (5 bases). The V gene lost 1 base and the J gene lost 4 bases, with 16 bases spanning the gap. The V gene's germline CDR1 is SGHAT and CDR2 FQNNGV. The CDR3 runs to 16 residues. The CDR3, as DNA: TGTGCCAGCAGCTTAGCTGGGGCACCGGCGCTAGAGACCCAGTACTTC. It codes for CASSLAGAPALETQYF.

The rearrangement joins TRBV18 to TRBJ2-5; weak D call: TRBD1 (5 bases). Trimming pared 0 bases from V and 5 bases from J, leaving 10 bases between. The CDR3 loop spans 14 amino acids. Germline V gene lookup returns CDR1 KGHSH and CDR2 LQKENI. The CDR3 DNA is TGTGCCAGCTCACCACCGACCTCAGGGGAGACCCAGTACTTC. Its translation: CASSPPTSGETQYF.

For this clonotype: Sequence at one end of the junction differs from germline and may be a read error. The chain has TRBV7-8 and TRBJ2-5, with 11 bases identical to TRBD2. The V gene's germline CDR1 is SGHVS and CDR2 FQNEAQ. The CDR3 consists of 16 residues. The chain's CDR3 is CPSSLDSGRGEETQYF. The CDR3 bases are TGTCCCAGCAGCTTAGATAGCGGGAGGGGGGAAGAGACCCAGTACTTC.

The chain combines TRBV6-5 with TRBJ2-3; 7 nucleotides match TRBD2. CDR1 and CDR2 from the germline V gene are MNHEY and SVGAGI. V was clipped by 6 bases and J by 2 bases; unmatched bases: 11. The CDR3 has 16 amino acids. CDR3 loop: CASRAGGGKSTDTQYF. In nucleotides, the CDR3 is TGTGCCAGCAGGGCGGGCGGGGGAAAATCCACAGATACGCAGTATTTT.

J is TRBJ1-6 and V is TRBV9; D unresolved. V lost 0 bases to trimming and J lost 10 bases, with 8 bases between them. CDR1 SGDLS and CDR2 YYNGEE come from the germline V gene. The CDR3 is made up of 13 amino acids. DNA of the CDR3: TGTGCCAGCAGCGTAGATGAGGGATCACCCCTCCACTTT. Protein product: CASSVDEGSPLHF.

This clonotype turned up a few times. The chain couples TRBV27 to TRBJ2-7; 7 positions match TRBD2. This CDR3 contains 18 residues. Germline CDR1 MNHEY, CDR2 SMNVEV (reference sequence). The junction had 15 bases not matched to a gene; V was cut back by 0 bases and J by 4 bases. The chain's CDR3 is CASSLSRLKAGAKYEQYF. The CDR3, as DNA: TGTGCCAGCAGTTTATCGAGGTTGAAGGCGGGAGCGAAGTACGAGCAGTACTTC.

This chain uses TRBV27 with TRBJ2-1, with 11 nucleotides matching TRBD1. Germline V gives CDR1 MNHEY, CDR2 SMNVEV (reference sequence). Trimming at V came to 1 base and at J to 9 bases, leaving 2 bases not matched to a gene. The CDR3 runs to 14 residues. The CDR3 loop is CASSLWTGGGEQFF. Here the CDR3 DNA reads TGTGCCAGCAGTTTATGGACAGGGGGCGGTGAGCAGTTCTTC.

This clonotype was detected only a few times. The chain combines TRBV5-4 with TRBJ2-7, with D hard to call. Germline assignment: CDR1 SGHNT and CDR2 YYREEE (reference sequence). Trimming shortened V by 4 bases and J by 4 bases, and 9 bases separated the two germline ends. The CDR3 is 12 residues long. The CDR3 region has the DNA TGTGCCAGCAGCCGGAATACGTACGAGCAGTACTTC. Residues: CASSRNTYEQYF.

This clonotype was seen a handful of times. The chain carries TRBV24-1 and TRBJ1-1; 7 bases line up with TRBD1. V lost 4 bases, J lost 1 base, and 2 bases stayed unmatched. Germline V gene sequence: CDR1 KGHDR, CDR2 SFDVKD. The CDR3 spans 14 residues. As DNA, the CDR3 is TGTGCCACCAGTGACGGGACAGCGAACACTGAAGCTTTCTTT. This translates into CATSDGTANTEAFF.

This clonotype was seen only a few times. The chain is built from TRBV7-9 and TRBJ2-1, with unresolved D. CDR1 and CDR2 from the germline V gene are SEHNR and FQNEAQ (reference sequence). V lost 0 bases, J lost 9 bases, and 9 bases lay in between. The CDR3 length is 13 residues. In DNA form, the CDR3 reads TGTGCCAGCAGCTTAGCTCCTCCGGGTGAGCAGTTCTTC. Translation: CASSLAPPGEQFF.

The J gene is TRBJ1-5, the V gene TRBV4-1, with D perhaps matching TRBD1 (6 bases). Germline V gives CDR1 MGHRA, CDR2 YSYEKL. This CDR3 is 17 amino acids long. V lost 1 base and J lost 5, with 18 bases in between. CDR3 DNA: TGCGCCAGCAGCCAAGTTGGGGGCCGGGAAGCCGATCAGCCCCAGCATTTT. It specifies CASSQVGGREADQPQHF.

This clonotype was recorded at least ten times. The J gene is TRBJ2-3, the V gene TRBV10-2, with no clear D. Germline V gives CDR1 WSHSY, CDR2 SAAADI. There are 14 residues in the CDR3. V gave up 8 bases and J gave up 1 base, with 13 bases separating them. The CDR3 bases are TGCGCCAGCCTGGGAAACTCCGGCACAGATACGCAGTATTTT. It codes for CASLGNSGTDTQYF.